This is a list of T cell receptor beta chains from one sample in a study of Graves' ophthalmopathy and Graves' hyperthyroidism. TCRdb itself ran the multiplex PCR reads through MiXCR, one entry per CDR3 protein. The table lists roughly 610,000 distinct CDR3 sequences, 20% to 25% of them singletons. Source material: peripheral blood. These receptors came from a woman aged 18-30 years with stable Graves' hyperthyroidism. Some clones in this sample may be carry-over from other donors' samples. Each CDR3 is given with its conserved first and last residue. D genes are given only for firm matches. Size is omitted from some rows. Given values are once, few, many or a class for expanded clones.

TRBD1	14	many	TRBV27	TRBJ1-5	TGTGCCAGCAGTGCCGGGACAGGCAATCAGCCCCAGCATTTT	CASSAGTGNQPQHF
.	13	many	TRBV6-4	TRBJ1-6	TGTGCCAGCAGTGAAGTGTGGAATTCACCCCTCCACTTT	CASSEVWNSPLHF
.	16	few	TRBV11-2	TRBJ2-5	TGTGCCAGCAGCTTTAAGGCGATGGGCCAGCTGGGGACCCAGTACTTC	CASSFKAMGQLGTQYF
.	13	once	TRBV15	TRBJ1-5	TGTGCCACCAGCAGAGTGGGCAATCAGCCCCAGCATTTT	CATSRVGNQPQHF
TRBD2	16	once	TRBV29-1	TRBJ2-6	TGCAGCGTTGAAGGACTAGCTTCCGCTGGGGCCAACGTCCTGACTTTC	CSVEGLASAGANVLTF
.	19	.	TRBV27	TRBJ1-2	TGTGCCAGCAGTTTATTAGGGAGGCCAATTGGTCAGGGGAGATATGGCTACACCTTC	CASSLLGRPIGQGRYGYTF
TRBD1	15	many	TRBV19	TRBJ2-2	TGTGCCAGCCGGAGAGGGGACAGGGGAGGCGGGGAGCTGTTTTTT	CASRRGDRGGGELFF
.	15	few	TRBV6-1	TRBJ2-7	TGTGCCAGCAGTGAACTTCAAGGGGCGCGAAACGAGCAGTACTTC	CASSELQGARNEQYF
.	14	many	TRBV12-3/TRBV12-4	TRBJ2-7	TGTGCCAGCTCCTACGCGGGCAGGACGAACGAGCAGTACTTC	CASSYAGRTNEQYF
.	13	many	TRBV4-1	TRBJ2-5	TGCGCCAGCAGCCCCAACCCAGAAGAGACCCAGTACTTC	CASSPNPEETQYF
TRBD1	12	many	TRBV20-1	TRBJ2-5	TGCAGTGCGGCGGACAGGGCGAAGACCCAGTACTTC	CSAADRAKTQYF
TRBD1	11	many	TRBV10-2	TRBJ1-1	TGCGCCAGCGGACAGGGGGATGGAGCTTTCTTT	CASGQGDGAFF
TRBD1	15	few	TRBV7-2	TRBJ1-3	TGTGCCAGCAGAAGGGACAGGGGGGACGGAAACACCATATATTTT	CASRRDRGDGNTIYF
TRBD1	15	many	TRBV9	TRBJ2-5	TGTGCCAGCAGCCCAGGGGGAACTATCCAAGAGACCCAGTACTTC	CASSPGGTIQETQYF
TRBD2	15	many	TRBV27	TRBJ2-5	TGTGCCAGCAGTGAGACTAGCGGGGGGGAAGAGACCCAGTACTTC	CASSETSGGEETQYF
.	14	.	TRBV6-5	TRBJ2-2	TGTGCCAGCAGTTACGGACTACCAACCGGGGAGCTGTTTTTT	CASSYGLPTGELFF
TRBD1	17	many	TRBV24-1	TRBJ2-2	TGTGCCACCAGTGATCCTCGACAGGGTTCAAACACCGGGGAGCTGTTTTTT	CATSDPRQGSNTGELFF
.	13	many	TRBV6-5	TRBJ2-7	TGTGCCAGCAGTTTGGGACCGGTCTACGAGCAGTACTTC	CASSLGPVYEQYF
TRBD1	14	few	TRBV27	TRBJ1-2	TGTGCCAGCAGTCTACAGGGGCCCGCAGCTGGCTACACCTTC	CASSLQGPAAGYTF
TRBD2	14	many	TRBV11-2	TRBJ2-7	TGTGCCAGCAGCTTTAGCGGGGGGACCTACGAGCAGTACTTC	CASSFSGGTYEQYF
.	15	many	TRBV2	TRBJ2-7	TGTGCCAGCAGATATGTCAGTCTGGGCTCCTACGAGCAGTACTTC	CASRYVSLGSYEQYF
.	12	many	TRBV20-1	TRBJ2-7	TGCAGTGCTAGCGCCCTCTCCTACGAGCAGTACTTC	CSASALSYEQYF
.	11	many	TRBV10-3	TRBJ2-7	TGTGCCATGGGGCAGGCCTACGAGCAGTACTTC	CAMGQAYEQYF
.	10	.	TRBV11-2	TRBJ1-1	TGTGCCTCGGTGGGCACTGAAGCTTTCTTT	CASVGTEAFF
.	12	many	TRBV12-3/TRBV12-4	TRBJ2-6	TGTGCCATCCAGCGGGGGGCCAACGTCCTGACTTTC	CAIQRGANVLTF
.	14	many	TRBV6-2/TRBV6-3	TRBJ2-5	TGTGCCAGCAGTTACGCTTTAAACGCGGAGACCCAGTACTTC	CASSYALNAETQYF
.	15	.	TRBV12-3/TRBV12-4	TRBJ1-2	TGTGCCAGCAGTTTAGCGGCTCAAGCTAACTATGGCTACACCTTC	CASSLAAQANYGYTF
TRBD2	15	.	TRBV13	TRBJ2-5	TGTGCCAGCAGAAACGCGGGGGGTAGGGAAGAGACCCAGTACTTC	CASRNAGGREETQYF
.	13	many	TRBV10-3	TRBJ1-2	TGTGCCATCAGTGCTCAGTTACTTTATGGCTACACCTTC	CAISAQLLYGYTF
.	15	.	TRBV12-5	TRBJ1-1	TGTGCTAGTGGTTTGGAATATTGGTCGAACACTGAAGCTTTCTTT	CASGLEYWSNTEAFF
.	16	many	TRBV6-5	TRBJ2-2	TGTGCCAGCAGTTACTCGAACGGGGGCCCCTCTGGGGAGCTGTTTTTT	CASSYSNGGPSGELFF
TRBD1	15	.	TRBV18	TRBJ2-5	TGTGCCAGCTCACCTCTGGGGACAGGGGGAGAGACCCAGTACTTC	CASSPLGTGGETQYF
.	15	many	TRBV6-1	TRBJ2-6	TGTGCCAGCAGTCCTCAATTTACTGGGGCCAACGTCCTGACTTTC	CASSPQFTGANVLTF
.	13	few	TRBV12-3/TRBV12-4	TRBJ1-1	TGTGCCAGCAGTCCAGGGTTCCCTCCTGAAGCTTTCTTT	CASSPGFPPEAFF
.	13	.	TRBV5-1	TRBJ1-5	TGCGCCAGCAGCTTGGAGTACGGAAAGCCCCAGCATTTT	CASSLEYGKPQHF
.	14	many	TRBV2	TRBJ2-7	TGTGCCAGCATGACTCGTAGGGACTCCTACGAGCAGTACTTC	CASMTRRDSYEQYF
.	16	many	TRBV15	TRBJ1-6	TGTGCCACCAGCAGAGTGCAGAGGACAGCTAATTCACCCCTCCACTTT	CATSRVQRTANSPLHF
.	15	.	TRBV5-1	TRBJ2-7	TGCGCCAGCATCTCCTCACCAGGGAGCTCCTACGAGCAGTACTTC	CASISSPGSSYEQYF
.	13	many	TRBV12-3/TRBV12-4	TRBJ2-7	TGTGCCAGCAGCTACCAGGGTAGTGGCGAGCAGTACTTC	CASSYQGSGEQYF
.	14	many	TRBV18	TRBJ1-5	TGTGCCAGCTCACCTCGGGACGTGGTTCAGCCCCAGCATTTT	CASSPRDVVQPQHF
TRBD2	16	many	TRBV20-1	TRBJ2-5	TGCAGTGCCCGACTAGCGGGGGGGCCTGGGCAAGAGACCCAGTACTTC	CSARLAGGPGQETQYF
TRBD1	14	many	TRBV27	TRBJ1-2	TGTGCCAGCAGGGTACAGGGGGCAATCTATGGCTACACCTTC	CASRVQGAIYGYTF
.	14	.	TRBV6-1	TRBJ2-7	TGTGCCAGCAGTGGTCGGGGGGCCTCCTACGAGCAGTACTTC	CASSGRGASYEQYF
.	14	many	TRBV6-1	TRBJ1-5	TGTGCCAGCAGTGAAGGGACGGGCAATCAGCCCCAGCATTTT	CASSEGTGNQPQHF
TRBD1	15	many	TRBV7-2	TRBJ1-5	TGTGCCAGCAGCTTGGGAGGGACAGGGGTTCAGCCCCAGCATTTT	CASSLGGTGVQPQHF
TRBD2	13	many	TRBV19	TRBJ2-7	TGTGCCAGTAGTATGAGCGGGGCCTACGAGCAGTACTTC	CASSMSGAYEQYF
.	15	many	TRBV12-3/TRBV12-4	TRBJ2-7	TGTGCCAGCAGTTTTTATACCCCGGGATCCTACGAGCAGTACTTC	CASSFYTPGSYEQYF
TRBD1	14	.	TRBV29-1	TRBJ1-2	TGCAGCGTTGACGCCCTCGGGACAGATCATGGCTACACCTTC	CSVDALGTDHGYTF
TRBD2	15	many	TRBV12-3/TRBV12-4	TRBJ2-5	TGTGCCAGCAGTCTTAGCGGGAGGTCTCAAGAGACCCAGTACTTC	CASSLSGRSQETQYF
.	14	few	TRBV13	TRBJ2-5	TGTGCCAGCAGCCCCCAGGGTTCGGAAGAGACCCAGTACTTC	CASSPQGSEETQYF
.	13	.	TRBV20-1	TRBJ1-1	TGCAGTGCTAGAGATTACGCGAACACTGAAGCTTTCTTT	CSARDYANTEAFF
.	12	few	TRBV12-3/TRBV12-4	TRBJ1-2	TGTGCCAGCAGTTTTCGAGGGTTTGGCTACACCTTC	CASSFRGFGYTF
.	14	many	TRBV12-3/TRBV12-4	TRBJ1-6	TGTGCCAGCAGATCGGGGGGGAATAATTCACCCCTCCACTTT	CASRSGGNNSPLHF
TRBD1	14	.	TRBV12-3/TRBV12-4	TRBJ2-2	TGTGCCAGCAGTGCCGGGACAGCTACCGGGGAGCTGTTTTTT	CASSAGTATGELFF
.	15	many	TRBV7-6	TRBJ1-1	TGTGCCAGCAGCCGGACGCCCGGAAGGCTGGCTGAAGCTTTCTTT	CASSRTPGRLAEAFF
TRBD1	15	.	TRBV13	TRBJ2-2	TGTGCCAGCAGCCCGGACAGGGGAGGAGCCGGGGAGCTGTTTTTT	CASSPDRGGAGELFF
.	13	many	TRBV6-1	TRBJ2-7	TGTGCCACCTCCCGAGAGGAAAACTACGAGCAGTACTTC	CATSREENYEQYF
TRBD1	15	.	TRBV7-3	TRBJ1-1	TGTGCCAACAGCGGAGGGGCAGGGGGTGGAACTGAAGCTTTCTTT	CANSGGAGGGTEAFF
.	13	many	TRBV20-1	TRBJ2-7	TGCAGTGCTAGCTGGGGCCTCCACTACGAGCAGTACTTC	CSASWGLHYEQYF
.	11	many	TRBV19	TRBJ1-2	TGTGCCAGTAGTATAGGCGGTGGCTACACCTTC	CASSIGGGYTF